The 31 T cell receptor beta chains in this list originate from one sample, sequenced in a study of blood T cell repertoires in COVID-19. Repertoires were generated with immunoSEQ multiplex PCR, while TCRdb's copy carries only in-frame clones and drops some. The top ten hold 0.53% of the sample, which has about 190,000 clones, 80% to 95% seen once. Sequencing was carried out using peripheral blood. The receptors stem from a man over 45 with acute or convalescent COVID-19.

The rearrangement links TRBV28 to TRBJ2-1; TRBD2 matches at 14 bases. The CDR3 is made up of 18 amino acids. The J segment lost 6 bases and the V segment lost 11 bases, leaving 18 bases of the junction unmatched. CDR1 is MDHEN and CDR2 is SYDVKM in the germline V gene. The CDR3 bases are TGTGCCGCCCTAGGCGGTAGACTAGCGGGAGGGCGTTCCAATGAGCAGTTCTTC. Translation: CAALGGRLAGGRSNEQFF.

The chain recombines TRBV5-6 with TRBJ1-1; 7 nucleotides align to TRBD1. This CDR3 contains 18 residues. V gave up 0 bases and J gave up 1 base; unmatched junction bases: 12. Per germline, CDR1 SGHDT and CDR2 YYEEEE. The CDR3 spells CASSLDHAPGGWNTEAFF. The DNA for the CDR3 is TGTGCCAGCAGCTTGGATCACGCCCCAGGGGGTTGGAACACTGAAGCTTTCTTT.

Written as DNA, the CDR3 is TGTGCCAGCGGGACTAGCTTTCATGAGCAGTTCTTC. It yields the protein CASGTSFHEQFF. This chain links TRBV28 with TRBJ2-1; 9 bases fit TRBD2. Germline CDR1 is MDHEN and CDR2 is SYDVKM. Unmatched junction bases numbered 4, after V lost 8 bases and J lost 8 bases. The CDR3 totals 12 residues.

J is TRBJ2-2 and V is TRBV6-2 or TRBV6-3; 7 positions match TRBD2. The CDR3 length is 15 residues. Per the germline V gene, CDR1 is MNHEY and CDR2 is SVGEGT. Trimming cost V 6 bases and J 3 bases; bases outside gene matches: 7. CDR3 protein: CASSSGTTYTGELFF. Written as DNA, the CDR3 is TGTGCCAGCAGCTCCGGGACTACCTACACCGGGGAGCTGTTTTTT.

The V call is TRBV19, the J call TRBJ2-1; 10 nucleotides line up with TRBD2. Looked up from germline, CDR1 is LNHDA and CDR2 is SQIVND (reference sequence). J lost 9 bases, V lost 5 bases, and 7 bases had no gene match. This CDR3 has 14 amino acids. Written as DNA, the CDR3 is TGTGCCAGTAGTCGGGCTAGCGGGGGCAGTGAGCAGTTCTTC. Translation: CASSRASGGSEQFF.

The V call is TRBV19, the J call TRBJ1-5; 12 nucleotides align to TRBD1. Germline loops: CDR1 LNHDA, CDR2 SQIVND (reference sequence). The ends lost 6 bases at V and 7 bases at J; junction bases unmatched: 7. There are 15 residues in the CDR3. As DNA, the CDR3 is TGTGCCAGTAGCCGTGGGACAGGGGGCCGACAGCCCCAGCATTTT. Amino acid sequence: CASSRGTGGRQPQHF. Combining the CDR3 with reference TRBV19 and TRBJ1-5 gives the whole variable domain DGGITQSPKYLFRKEGQNVTLSCEQNLNHDAMYWYRQDPGQGLRLIYYSQIVNDFQKGDIAEGYSVSREKKESFPLTVTSAQKNPTAFYLCASSRGTGGRQPQHFGDGTRLSIL.

CDR3 amino acids: CAWKRQVDSPLHF. The CDR3 nucleotides are TGTGCCTGGAAGCGGCAGGTAGATTCACCCCTCCACTTT. The chain carries TRBV30 and TRBJ1-6; D not certain. CDR3 length: 13 residues. Germline-derived CDR1 and CDR2 are GTSNPN and SVGIG (reference sequence). V was shortened by 4 bases and J by 8 bases, with 12 bases between the two germline ends.

Only one count was recorded for this clone. This chain links TRBV6-2 or TRBV6-3 with TRBJ1-5; D gene unclear. This CDR3 has 13 residues. Trimming took 5 bases from V and 13 from J, leaving 18 bases between them. CDR1 and CDR2 (germline): MNHEY, SVGEGT. The CDR3 bases are TGTGCCAGCAGTCAAGATCTGAGACACCAACAGCATTTT. Its protein is CASSQDLRHQQHF.

The CDR3 DNA reads TGTGCCAGCAGCCCCGGATGGCAGGGGTACGAGCAGTACTTC. Its protein product is CASSPGWQGYEQYF. The V and J genes are TRBV5-6 and TRBJ2-7, with TRBD1 as a possible D gene (6 bases). V lost 4 bases, J lost 4 bases, and 15 bases lay in between. The CDR3 is 14 amino acids. CDR1 is SGHDT and CDR2 is YYEEEE in the germline V gene. The full variable domain, its missing parts supplied by reference TRBV5-6 and TRBJ2-7, is DAGVTQSPTHLIKTRGQQVTLRCSPKSGHDTVSWYQQALGQGPQFIFQYYEEEERQRGNFPDRFSGHQFPNYSSELNVNALLLGDSALYLCASSPGWQGYEQYFGPGTRLTVT.

This sequence joins TRBV19 and TRBJ2-7; D might be TRBD1 (5 bases). V was shortened by 3 bases and J by 4 bases, with 10 bases between the two germline ends. The germline CDR1 and CDR2 sequences are LNHDA and SQIVND (reference sequence). The CDR3 length is 13 residues. The CDR3: CASSIQGGYEQYF. DNA for the CDR3: TGTGCCAGTAGTATCCAGGGTGGTTACGAGCAGTACTTC.

The chain recombines TRBV3-1 (or the pseudogene TRBV3-2) with TRBJ1-4; unclear D gene. Germline V gene data show CDR1 as LGHDT and CDR2 as YNNKEL (reference sequence). This CDR3 region has 15 residues. V lost 3 bases and J lost 4, with 12 bases in between. In nucleotides, the CDR3 is TGTGCCAGCAGCCATAACGGACGGGGTAATGAAAAACTGTTTTTT. It codes for CASSHNGRGNEKLFF.

The table lists this clone with a count of one. J is TRBJ1-4 and V is TRBV28; D possibly corresponds to TRBD1 (6 bases). The germline gives CDR1 MDHEN, CDR2 SYDVKM. The CDR3 is 17 amino acids. Trimming cost V 0 bases and J 7 bases, with 18 bases left between them. The CDR3 DNA reads as TGTGCCAGCAGTTTATGGGCCTTGGAACAGGGAATTGAAAAACTGTTTTTT. This gives the protein CASSLWALEQGIEKLFF.

The CDR3, as DNA: TGTGCCAGCAGCAAAGACGTACAGAAGAATTACTATAATTCACCCCTCCACTTT. Its protein product is CASSKDVQKNYYNSPLHF. V usage is TRBV21-1 and J usage is TRBJ1-6; the table's D call of TRBD1 was not tested on the DNA. TRBV21-1 is classified as a pseudogene. This CDR3 region has 18 residues.

This chain joins TRBV6-5 and TRBJ2-2, with D hard to call. Germline V gene lookup returns CDR1 MNHEY and CDR2 SVGAGI. V was shortened by 6 bases and J by 4 bases, with 6 bases between the two germline ends. This CDR3 contains 12 residues. Written as DNA, the CDR3 is TGTGCCAGCAGAAGGAGCACCGGGGAGCTGTTTTTT. Residues: CASRRSTGELFF.

This sequence joins TRBV27 and TRBJ1-5; D not certain. The CDR3 spans 13 residues. Trimming shortened V by 6 bases and J by 5 bases, and 11 bases separated the two germline ends. CDR1 is MNHEY and CDR2 is SMNVEV in the germline V gene (reference sequence). CDR3 region: CASSNGSYQPQHF. The CDR3 DNA reads as TGTGCCAGCAGCAATGGCAGTTATCAGCCCCAGCATTTT.

This sequence joins TRBV5-1 and TRBJ2-1; 12 bases match TRBD1. Germline CDR1 SGHRS, CDR2 YFSETQ. The V and J ends lost 0 bases and 10 bases, in that order; junction bases with no gene match: 8. CDR3 length: 16 amino acids. CDR3: CASSLVGGQGAGEQFF. The CDR3 nucleotides are TGCGCCAGCAGCTTGGTTGGGGGACAGGGGGCCGGAGAGCAGTTCTTC.

The rearrangement links TRBV13 to TRBJ2-3, with 9 bases that match TRBD2. Germline CDR1 is PRHDT and CDR2 is FYEKMQ (reference sequence). Trimming took 2 bases from V and 2 from J; bases not matched to a gene: 8. This CDR3 region has 17 residues. CDR3 sequence reads: CASSLRPASGITDTQYF. CDR3 in DNA: TGTGCCAGCAGCTTAAGGCCAGCTAGCGGGATCACAGATACGCAGTATTTT.

The chain has TRBV6-6 and TRBJ2-7, with D perhaps matching TRBD1 (6 bases). V was shortened by 5 bases and J by 3 bases, with 32 bases between the two germline ends. The CDR3 totals 20 residues. Germline lookup yields CDR1 MNHNY and CDR2 SVGAGI (reference sequence). The DNA of the CDR3 is TGTGCCAGCAGTCGGGCTTCTCTCGACCCTGGCTGGGACAAAAACTACGAGCAGTACGTC. Its protein product is CASSRASLDPGWDKNYEQYV.

The chain is built from TRBV27 and TRBJ1-5, with a tentative D call TRBD1 (6 bases). CDR1 is MNHEY, CDR2 SMNVEV, per germline (reference sequence). V was pared by 4 bases and J by 8 bases, with 12 bases between. This CDR3 is 13 amino acids long. In DNA, the CDR3 is TGTGCCAGCAGTTCGGGACATATTGAGCCCCAGCATTTT. This encodes CASSSGHIEPQHF.

This chain links TRBV19 with TRBJ1-2; D unresolved. Germline values: CDR1 LNHDA, CDR2 SQIVND (reference sequence). Trimming took 3 bases from V and 1 from J, leaving 9 bases between them. The CDR3 contains 14 residues. CDR3 residues: CASSIARFNYGYTF. DNA for the CDR3: TGTGCCAGTAGTATCGCCAGATTTAACTATGGCTACACCTTC.

The chain couples TRBV9 to TRBJ2-1; 10 bases line up with TRBD2. This CDR3 contains 15 residues. Germline V CDR1 and CDR2: SGDLS, YYNGEE. V shed 0 bases and J 9 bases; nucleotides not matched to a gene: 6. As DNA, the CDR3 is TGTGCCAGCAGCGTAGGACAGCGGGGGGGCCTTGAGCAGTTCTTC. Translating it yields CASSVGQRGGLEQFF. The variable domain in full, completed from reference TRBV9 and TRBJ2-1, reads DSGVTQTPKHLITATGQRVTLRCSPRSGDLSVYWYQQSLDQGLQFLIQYYNGEERAKGNILERFSAQQFPDLHSELNLSSLELGDSALYFCASSVGQRGGLEQFFGPGTRLTVL.

This chain connects TRBV5-4 to TRBJ2-3; D is uncertain. Trimming cost V 2 bases and J 2 bases, with 21 bases left between them. Germline V lookup: CDR1 SGHNT, CDR2 YYREEE (reference sequence). This CDR3 contains 18 residues. The CDR3 protein is CASSFTGPLRPHTDTQYF. For the CDR3, the DNA is TGTGCCAGCAGCTTTACCGGTCCTTTACGCCCTCACACAGATACGCAGTATTTT.

This chain connects TRBV3-1 (or the pseudogene TRBV3-2) to TRBJ2-5; TRBD2 matches 8 bases. The CDR3 spans 15 residues. Germline V gene sequence: CDR1 LGHDT, CDR2 YNNKEL (reference sequence). Trimming removed 3 bases from V and 5 bases from J; junction bases left unmatched: 8. Here the CDR3 DNA reads TGTGCCAGCAGCCACCGGGCGCCTAGCGGGGAGACCCAGTACTTC. Amino acid sequence: CASSHRAPSGETQYF.

This sequence joins TRBV2 and TRBJ2-1; D remains ambiguous. From germline, CDR1 is SNHLY and CDR2 FYNNEI. The V gene lost 6 bases and the J gene lost 7 bases, with 10 bases spanning the gap. This CDR3 has 12 amino acids. Here the CDR3 DNA reads TGTGCCAGCAGCGACGACTCTAATGAGCAGTTCTTC. Protein sequence: CASSDDSNEQFF.

The chain recombines TRBV28 with TRBJ1-4, with 12 nucleotides matching TRBD1. V lost 3 bases, J lost 6 bases, and 8 bases stayed unmatched. CDR1 MDHEN and CDR2 SYDVKM come from the germline V gene. This CDR3 comprises 17 residues. The CDR3 is CASSFKGTGGADEKLFF. As DNA, the CDR3 is TGTGCCAGCAGTTTCAAGGGGACAGGGGGCGCGGATGAAAAACTGTTTTTT.

This clone showed up just a few times. Other nucleotide sequences from this sample produce the same CDR3. The V call is TRBV7-2, the J call TRBJ2-7, with 8 bases identical to TRBD1. J was trimmed by 3 bases and V by 5 bases; bases with no gene match: 6. This CDR3 region has 14 residues. Germline CDR1 and CDR2: SGHTA and FQGNSA. DNA of the CDR3: TGTGCCAGCAGCCTTGGACAGGGTGTCTACGAGCAGTACTTC. This gives the protein CASSLGQGVYEQYF.

The rearrangement joins TRBV5-4 to TRBJ2-1; 11 bases agree with TRBD2. After removal of 4 bases from V and 6 bases from J, the junction contained 6 bases not matched to a gene. Germline-derived CDR1 and CDR2 are SGHNT and YYREEE (reference sequence). CDR3 length equals 15 residues. The CDR3 is CASSPRTSGLNEQFF. CDR3 nucleotide sequence: TGTGCCAGCAGCCCCCGGACTAGCGGGCTCAATGAGCAGTTCTTC.

V is TRBV12-3 or TRBV12-4 and J is TRBJ1-2; a weak D match, TRBD1 (5 bases). Between the trimmed V and J ends, which lost 8 bases and 8 bases, there was a span of 18 bases. The CDR3 is made up of 13 amino acids. CDR3 coding DNA: TGTGCCAGCGATGGGGCTGGGCTGCGCGGCTACACCTTC. It codes for CASDGAGLRGYTF.

The chain employs TRBV27 and TRBJ2-2; 15 positions agree with TRBD2. The ends lost 5 bases at V and 7 bases at J; junction bases unmatched: 8. Germline values: CDR1 MNHEY, CDR2 SMNVEV (reference sequence). CDR3 length: 17 amino acids. CDR3 region: CASSRTSGGAGYGELFF. For the CDR3, the DNA is TGTGCCAGCAGTCGGACTAGCGGGGGGGCCGGGTACGGGGAGCTGTTTTTT.

The chain combines TRBV2 with TRBJ1-6; D may be TRBD1 (6 bases). This CDR3 contains 13 residues. CDR1 is SNHLY, CDR2 FYNNEI, per germline. The V gene lost 5 bases and the J gene lost 9 bases, with 11 bases spanning the gap. The CDR3 loop reads CASSPTDSSPLHF. In nucleotides, the CDR3 is TGTGCCAGCAGTCCCACGGACAGTTCACCCCTCCACTTT.

This clone was found a few times. The V call is TRBV19, the J call TRBJ1-5; D is possibly TRBD1 (5 bases). Deletions cut 3 bases from V and 5 bases from J, with 11 bases between. The CDR3 spans 14 residues. Germline V gene data show CDR1 as LNHDA and CDR2 as SQIVND (reference sequence). The CDR3 sequence is CASSIFGRDQPQHF. The CDR3 DNA sequence: TGTGCCAGTAGTATTTTCGGCAGGGATCAGCCCCAGCATTTT.